This T cell receptor (beta chain) emerged from a study of neurological immune-mediated disorders. Libraries from sorted cells used about a million T cells (CD4+ or CD8+). By 5'RACE with 10-nucleotide random UMIs, the cDNA was made. Whenever a sequencing run was performed, it yielded over 180 million TCR-beta sequences from 15-18 subjects. MiXCR was run by TCRdb on the 5' RACE reads, yielding one entry per CDR3 protein. Of roughly 22,000 distinct CDR3 sequences listed, approximately 6.6% are singletons. This clonotype was observed many times. This CDR3 is built from 13 residues. Germline V lookup: CDR1 DFQATT, CDR2 SNEGSKA (reference sequence). Deletions cut 0 bases from V and 1 base from J, with 6 bases between.

Sequencing input: CD8+ T cells from blood. The gene calls are TRBV20-1 and TRBJ1-1; D not resolved. This TCR was sampled from a young man in good health. CDR3 bases: TGCAGTGCTAGAGAGGCAGGGAACACTGAAGCTTTCTTT. Amino acid sequence: CSAREAGNTEAFF.